A selection of T cell receptor beta chains follows, all from one sample in a study of CD8+CD57+ T cells in acquired aplastic anemia. TCRdb reprocessed the reads with MiXCR, giving one entry per CDR3 protein. The table records more than 250,000 distinct CDR3 sequences, approximately 82% of them present only once. Source material: sorted CD4+, CD8+, or CD8+CD57+ T cells (not recorded which) from PBMCs. Every receptor here comes from a human donor with aplastic anemia. Each CDR3 is given with its conserved first and last residue. Fields, in order: CDR3 DNA, CDR3 protein, V gene, D gene, J gene, clone size. D genes are given only for firm matches. Size is stated for part of the rows, as once, few or many counts, or as a class when the clone is expanded.

CDR3 DNA: TGTGCCAGCAGTAGACAGGGGGGGAATGAGCAGTTCTTC
CDR3 protein: CASSRQGGNEQFF
V gene: TRBV2
D gene: TRBD1
J gene: TRBJ2-1
clone size: .

CDR3 DNA: TGTGCCAGCAGCTTAGATCTGACAGGCGGCGCTGAAGCTTTCTTT
CDR3 protein: CASSLDLTGGAEAFF
V gene: TRBV7-9
D gene: .
J gene: TRBJ1-1
clone size: few

CDR3 DNA: TGTGCCAGCAGCTTTGAGAGAAGCGGGGGGAGCCATGAGCATTTT
CDR3 protein: CASSFERSGGSHEHF
V gene: TRBV7-9
D gene: .
J gene: TRBJ1-5
clone size: once

CDR3 DNA: TGCGCCAGCAGCTTGCGGACAGGTGATACCGATGGCTACACCTTC
CDR3 protein: CASSLRTGDTDGYTF
V gene: TRBV7-3
D gene: TRBD1
J gene: TRBJ1-2
clone size: .

CDR3 DNA: TGTGCCAGCAGCTTTCAAAGACCCGGTGGGAGCGAGCATTTT
CDR3 protein: CASSFQRPGGSEHF
V gene: TRBV7-9
D gene: .
J gene: TRBJ1-5
clone size: once

CDR3 DNA: TGCGCCAGCAGCTTGACCCAGGGGCCAGGGGGCACTCAGCCCCAGCATTTT
CDR3 protein: CASSLTQGPGGTQPQHF
V gene: TRBV5-1
D gene: TRBD1
J gene: TRBJ1-5
clone size: .

CDR3 DNA: TGTGCCAGCAGGGTCCAGGGACAAGGAAATGAAAAACTGTTTTTT
CDR3 protein: CASRVQGQGNEKLFF
V gene: TRBV9
D gene: .
J gene: TRBJ1-4
clone size: .

CDR3 DNA: TGCGCCAGCAGCCACTACGGACTCGGAGGTCAGCCCCAGCATTTT
CDR3 protein: CASSHYGLGGQPQHF
V gene: TRBV5-1
D gene: .
J gene: TRBJ1-5
clone size: .

CDR3 DNA: TGTGCCAGCAGTTCGGACAGGGCACCGTCACCCCGCCACCTGTTTTTT
CDR3 protein: CASSSDRAPSPRHLFF
V gene: TRBV7-6
D gene: TRBD1
J gene: TRBJ2-2
clone size: .

CDR3 DNA: TGTGCCAGCAGCTTAGCGGGTAGTCACGATACCAAGTATCTGACCTTC
CDR3 protein: CASSLAGSHDTKYLTF
V gene: TRBV7-8
D gene: .
J gene: TRBJ2-6
clone size: .

CDR3 DNA: TGCAGTGCTATTCGCCCGGGACAGGGAGATCATGGCTACACCTTC
CDR3 protein: CSAIRPGQGDHGYTF
V gene: TRBV20-1
D gene: TRBD1
J gene: TRBJ1-2
clone size: once

CDR3 DNA: TGTGCTAGTCAGCAAGAGACCCAGTACTTC
CDR3 protein: CASQQETQYF
V gene: TRBV12-5
D gene: .
J gene: TRBJ2-5
clone size: .

CDR3 DNA: TGCAGTGCTAGCACCCCACAAGGAGGCGAGCAGTACTTC
CDR3 protein: CSASTPQGGEQYF
V gene: TRBV20-1
D gene: .
J gene: TRBJ2-7
clone size: .

CDR3 DNA: TGTGCCAGTAGTGCCTTGAGGGAATCCGGCAATCAGCCCCAGCATTTT
CDR3 protein: CASSALRESGNQPQHF
V gene: TRBV19
D gene: .
J gene: TRBJ1-5
clone size: few

CDR3 DNA: TGTGCCAGCAGTCAGGATTCAGGAGAACAAATTAATGAAAAACTGTTTTTT
CDR3 protein: CASSQDSGEQINEKLFF
V gene: TRBV5-8
D gene: .
J gene: TRBJ1-4
clone size: .

CDR3 DNA: TGTGCCGGCAGGGGGGAGAGGGACGGCCTCGTATTTGGCTACACCTTC
CDR3 protein: CAGRGERDGLVFGYTF
V gene: TRBV7-9
D gene: TRBD1
J gene: TRBJ1-2
clone size: .

CDR3 DNA: TGTGCCAGAGGAAACGGGGGCACAGATACGCAGTTCTTC
CDR3 protein: CARGNGGTDTQFF
V gene: TRBV2
D gene: .
J gene: TRBJ2-1
clone size: .

CDR3 DNA: TGTGCCATCAGTCGTTCTGGGGGGACAGGGGCTGGAAACACCATATATTTT
CDR3 protein: CAISRSGGTGAGNTIYF
V gene: TRBV10-3
D gene: TRBD1
J gene: TRBJ1-3
clone size: once

CDR3 DNA: TGTGCCAGCAGCTTTAACAGACAGAGGAACACTGAAGCTTTCTTT
CDR3 protein: CASSFNRQRNTEAFF
V gene: TRBV5-6
D gene: .
J gene: TRBJ1-1
clone size: .

CDR3 DNA: TGTGCCAGCAGCTTGGAGCTTGGGCGCCAAGATACAGAGTTCTTT
CDR3 protein: CASSLELGRQDTEFF
V gene: TRBV7-2
D gene: .
J gene: TRBJ1-1
clone size: .

CDR3 DNA: TGTGCCAGCAGTTTAGCAGCGGGGGGGGCGAACACTGAAGCTTTCTTT
CDR3 protein: CASSLAAGGANTEAFF
V gene: TRBV5-4
D gene: .
J gene: TRBJ1-1
clone size: .

CDR3 DNA: TGTGCCAGCAGCTCAGTGGGGGCCGGCGATACGCAGTATTTT
CDR3 protein: CASSSVGAGDTQYF
V gene: TRBV7-6
D gene: .
J gene: TRBJ2-3
clone size: .

CDR3 DNA: TGTGCCAGCAGCGTAGCGTCAGATCCGAGAACGCAGTATTTT
CDR3 protein: CASSVASDPRTQYF
V gene: TRBV9
D gene: .
J gene: TRBJ2-3
clone size: once

CDR3 DNA: TGTGCCAGCAGCTTTCTAGGAAGCGGGGGGGGCGATCAGTATTTT
CDR3 protein: CASSFLGSGGGDQYF
V gene: TRBV7-9
D gene: TRBD2
J gene: TRBJ2-3
clone size: .

CDR3 DNA: TGTGCCAGCAGCTTAGATGGAACAGGGGATACTGAAGATTTT
CDR3 protein: CASSLDGTGDTEDF
V gene: TRBV7-3
D gene: TRBD1
J gene: TRBJ2-3
clone size: .

CDR3 DNA: TGCGCCAGCAGTCTCACGCGGGTAGGACAGGGAGGGCAGCCCCAGCATTTT
CDR3 protein: CASSLTRVGQGGQPQHF
V gene: TRBV10-2
D gene: TRBD1
J gene: TRBJ1-5
clone size: .

CDR3 DNA: TGTGCCAGCAGCGGAGGCGAATGGCTAGCGAACGAGCACTTC
CDR3 protein: CASSGGEWLANEHF
V gene: TRBV9
D gene: .
J gene: TRBJ2-5
clone size: .